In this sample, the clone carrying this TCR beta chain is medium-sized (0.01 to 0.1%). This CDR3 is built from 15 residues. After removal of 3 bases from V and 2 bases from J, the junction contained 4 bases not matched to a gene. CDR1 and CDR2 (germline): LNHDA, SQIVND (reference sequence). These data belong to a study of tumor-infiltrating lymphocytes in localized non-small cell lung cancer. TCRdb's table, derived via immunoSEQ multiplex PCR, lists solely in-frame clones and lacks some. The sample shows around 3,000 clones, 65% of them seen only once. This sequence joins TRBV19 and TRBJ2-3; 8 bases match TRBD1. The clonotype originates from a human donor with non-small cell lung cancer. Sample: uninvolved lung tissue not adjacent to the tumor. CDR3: CASSIGTGDTDTQYF. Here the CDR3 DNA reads TGTGCCAGTAGTATCGGGACAGGCGACACAGATACGCAGTATTTT. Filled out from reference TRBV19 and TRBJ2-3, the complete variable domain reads DGGITQSPKYLFRKEGQNVTLSCEQNLNHDAMYWYRQDPGQGLRLIYYSQIVNDFQKGDIAEGYSVSREKKESFPLTVTSAQKNPTAFYLCASSIGTGDTDTQYFGPGTRLTVL.